This T cell receptor (beta chain) was captured by sequencing in a study of identical twins. MiXCR, applied by TCRdb to the 5' RACE reads, yields one record per CDR3 protein. The repertoire has around 550,000 distinct CDR3 sequences, about 16% of them found once; the top ten carry about 0.47%. This CDR3 contains 14 residues. V shed 7 bases and J shed 0 bases, with 10 bases lying between them. Germline V gene sequence: CDR1 LGHDT, CDR2 YNNKEL (reference sequence). Healthy Caucasians, and only they, were the donors. Separately, the same data were catalogued under a study of yellow fever vaccine responses in identical twins.

The V call is TRBV3-1, the J call TRBJ1-5; weak D call: TRBD1 (6 bases). The sequencing sample was made of CD4+ T cells sorted from blood. This sequence originates from a woman between 18 and 30 years old in good health. Here the CDR3 reads CASTKGGSNQPQHF. Here the CDR3 DNA reads TGTGCCAGCACAAAGGGGGGTAGCAATCAGCCCCAGCATTTT.